This TCR beta chain was profiled in a study of OX40 agonist ivuxolimab in advanced cancers. The ends lost 2 bases at V and 2 bases at J; junction bases unmatched: 9. The CDR3 totals 16 residues. Germline CDR1 SGDLS, CDR2 YYNGEE. Using immunoSEQ multiplex PCR, the repertoire was profiled, and TCRdb retains in-frame clones only, with some absent. The sample gives around 62,000 clones, more than 75% of which show up once; roughly 1.1% is in the top ten. The sample consisted of CD4+ or CD8+ T cells sorted from blood, taken in a trial of the OX40 agonist ivuxolimab. The rearrangement joins TRBV9 to TRBJ2-5, with 7 bases that match TRBD2. The source of this sequence is an adult with an advanced solid tumor such as melanoma, head and neck, liver or kidney cancer. CDR3 region: CASSVGGGVAQETQYF. The CDR3 DNA reads as TGTGCCAGCAGCGTCGGGGGAGGGGTTGCACAAGAGACCCAGTACTTC.